The 30 T cell receptor beta chains below come from one sample, sequenced in a study of blood T cell repertoires in COVID-19. Only in-frame clones appear in the TCRdb table, and some are missing; sequencing was by immunoSEQ multiplex PCR. The sample has 150,000 or so clones; 81% are singletons. Source material: PBMCs or T cells enriched from blood (not recorded which). The receptors derive from a woman aged 40-49 years with acute COVID-19.

This chain uses TRBV19 with TRBJ1-1, with D possibly matching TRBD1 (6 bases). V lost 6 bases to trimming and J lost 0 bases, with 11 bases between them. Per the germline V gene, CDR1 is LNHDA and CDR2 is SQIVND (reference sequence). This CDR3 region has 14 residues. CDR3 sequence: CASSQGQMNTEAFF. The CDR3 bases are TGTGCCAGTAGCCAAGGACAGATGAACACTGAAGCTTTCTTT. Using reference TRBV19 and TRBJ1-1 for the parts outside the CDR3, the full variable domain is DGGITQSPKYLFRKEGQNVTLSCEQNLNHDAMYWYRQDPGQGLRLIYYSQIVNDFQKGDIAEGYSVSREKKESFPLTVTSAQKNPTAFYLCASSQGQMNTEAFFGQGTRLTVV.

The chain combines TRBV6-1 with TRBJ2-1; 8 bases match TRBD2. Losses at the gene ends were 3 bases for V and 12 bases for J; bases not matched to a gene: 13. Germline V gives CDR1 MNHNS, CDR2 SASEGT. CDR3 size: 15 residues. CDR3 sequence: CASSEIAGSGSGQFF. The CDR3 DNA reads TGTGCCAGCAGTGAGATAGCGGGGAGTGGAAGTGGGCAGTTCTTC.

About this clone itself: This sample also contains other DNA sequences that code for the same CDR3. This chain links TRBV5-1 with TRBJ2-7; D unclear. V lost 0 bases and J 3 bases, leaving 7 bases between the germline ends. The CDR3 totals 13 residues. Germline-derived CDR1 and CDR2 are SGHRS and YFSETQ. As DNA, the CDR3 is TGCGCCAGCAGCTTGGAATCGGGCTACGAGCAGTACTTC. Translation: CASSLESGYEQYF. Supplemented by reference TRBV5-1 and TRBJ2-7, the full variable domain reads KAGVTQTPRYLIKTRGQQVTLSCSPISGHRSVSWYQQTPGQGLQFLFEYFSETQRNKGNFPGRFSGRQFSNSRSEMNVSTLELGDSALYLCASSLESGYEQYFGPGTRLTVT.

The chain is built from TRBV5-4 and TRBJ1-1; 7 bases map to TRBD1. Germline CDR1 and CDR2: SGHNT and YYREEE (reference sequence). The CDR3 extends over 17 amino acids. V gave up 4 bases and J gave up 0 bases; unmatched junction bases: 12. CDR3 nucleotides: TGTGCCAGCAGCATGGGACAGCGAGCAACAATGAACACTGAAGCTTTCTTT. Its protein product is CASSMGQRATMNTEAFF. Full variable domain (rest looked up from reference TRBV5-4 and TRBJ1-1): ETGVTQSPTHLIKTRGQQVTLRCSSQSGHNTVSWYQQALGQGPQFIFQYYREEENGRGNFPPRFSGLQFPNYSSELNVNALELDDSALYLCASSMGQRATMNTEAFFGQGTRLTVV.

V gene TRBV19 combines with J gene TRBJ2-6; the match to TRBD2 covers 12 bases. Per germline, CDR1 LNHDA and CDR2 SQIVND (reference sequence). This CDR3 spans 19 amino acids. The V and J ends lost 1 base and 1 base, in that order; junction bases with no gene match: 5. The CDR3 here is CASSIGRLAGVSGANVLTF. DNA for the CDR3: TGTGCCAGTAGTATAGGTCGACTAGCGGGGGTGTCTGGGGCCAACGTCCTGACTTTC.

The V gene is TRBV15, the J gene TRBJ2-7, with 8 nucleotides matching TRBD1. The CDR3 consists of 15 residues. Per the germline V gene, CDR1 is LNHNV and CDR2 is YYDKDF (reference sequence). Losses at the gene ends were 1 base for V and 1 base for J; bases not matched to a gene: 3. The CDR3 DNA is TGTGCCACCAGCAGAGGGACAGGGCTTTCCTACGAGCAGTACTTC. Translation gives CATSRGTGLSYEQYF.

This clone is classed as medium-sized. The chain carries TRBV7-9 and TRBJ1-3; D call uncertain. Trimming removed 3 bases at V and 1 base at J, with 13 bases between. CDR1 SEHNR and CDR2 FQNEAQ come from the germline V gene (reference sequence). The CDR3 spans 16 residues. CDR3 DNA sequence: TGTGCCAGCAGCTTTCAGTCAGGTGATTCTGGAAACACCATATATTTT. Translation: CASSFQSGDSGNTIYF.

In regard to this clone: Its ends do not fully match the called genes, so a read error is possible. The V and J genes are TRBV12-3 or TRBV12-4 and TRBJ1-1, with 9 positions matching TRBD1. The CDR3 has 12 amino acids. CDR3: CASTKGDRAYTF. The CDR3 DNA is TGTGCCAGCACCAAGGGGGACAGGGCTTACACCTTT.

The chain has TRBV5-4 and TRBJ2-5; tentatively, D is TRBD2 (5 bases). This CDR3 contains 16 residues. The germline V gene encodes CDR1 SGHNT and CDR2 YYREEE (reference sequence). V lost 1 base, J lost 3 bases, and 16 bases lay in between. CDR3 sequence: CASSLPDGPREETQYF. The CDR3 DNA sequence: TGTGCCAGCAGCTTGCCGGATGGGCCGCGGGAAGAGACCCAGTACTTC.

This clone has just a few counts. The V gene is TRBV4-2, the J gene TRBJ2-5; 7 bases align to TRBD1. CDR1 and CDR2 (germline): LGHNA, YNFKEQ. The CDR3 extends over 15 amino acids. J lost 5 bases, V lost 0 bases, and 6 bases had no gene match. The DNA for the CDR3 is TGTGCCAGCAGCCAAGAGAGAGGGACAGCCGAGACCCAGTACTTC. This sequence encodes CASSQERGTAETQYF.

This rearrangement joins TRBV14 to TRBJ2-6; D might be TRBD1 (5 bases). The CDR3 extends over 13 amino acids. In germline, CDR1 is SGHDN, CDR2 FVKESK. Trimming removed 4 bases from V and 11 bases from J, with 12 bases in between. Written as DNA, the CDR3 is TGTGCCAGCAGCCTCCAGACAGACGACGTCCTGACTTTC. Translated, it gives CASSLQTDDVLTF.

This clone was seen ten or more times. This chain joins TRBV5-1 and TRBJ2-7, with TRBD1 matching 7 bases. Per germline, CDR1 SGHRS and CDR2 YFSETQ. V lost 4 bases and J lost 3; bases outside the gene matches: 13. The CDR3 spans 16 residues. The DNA for the CDR3 is TGCGCCAGCAGCCTCCAATCCGGGACAGCAGTCTACGAGCAGTACTTC. This translates into CASSLQSGTAVYEQYF.

The chain has TRBV30 and TRBJ2-4, with 9 bases that match TRBD1. Germline V gives CDR1 GTSNPN, CDR2 SVGIG (reference sequence). J was trimmed by 12 bases and V by 2 bases; bases with no gene match: 8. The CDR3 is made up of 13 amino acids. CDR3 nucleotides: TGTGCCTGGAGTTTGTCGGGGACAGGGTATCAGTACTTC. It encodes CAWSLSGTGYQYF.

This rearrangement joins TRBV5-1 to TRBJ1-1; D ambiguous. Trimming pared 4 bases from V and 3 bases from J, leaving 7 bases between. The V gene's germline CDR1 is SGHRS and CDR2 YFSETQ. The CDR3 contains 12 residues. The CDR3 sequence is CASSEMDTEAFF. The CDR3, as DNA: TGCGCCAGCAGCGAGATGGACACTGAAGCTTTCTTT.

The chain couples TRBV6-1 to TRBJ1-2, with a tentative D call TRBD1 (5 bases). The CDR3 covers 13 residues. Germline CDR1 and CDR2: MNHNS and SASEGT. V lost 0 bases to trimming and J lost 7 bases, with 9 bases between them. The CDR3 DNA is TGTGCCAGCAGTGAAGCGCTTCAGGGTGGCTACACCTTC. Translation: CASSEALQGGYTF.

The rearrangement uses TRBV6-5 and TRBJ2-5, with D maybe TRBD2 (5 bases). The germline gives CDR1 MNHEY, CDR2 SVGAGI. Trimming removed 6 bases at V and 5 bases at J, with 16 bases between. There are 14 residues in the CDR3. Written as DNA, the CDR3 is TGTGCCAGCAGCCTACTAGGTTCCCGGGAGACCCAGTACTTC. Its protein is CASSLLGSRETQYF.

The chain is built from TRBV5-5 and TRBJ1-3, with a tentative D call TRBD1 (5 bases). There are 15 residues in the CDR3. Trimming took off 5 bases at V and 0 bases at J, with 12 bases between the two ends. Germline V gives CDR1 SGHKS, CDR2 YYEKEE (reference sequence). The CDR3: CASSLQGNSGNTIYF. The CDR3 bases are TGTGCCAGCAGTTTGCAGGGAAACTCTGGAAACACCATATATTTT.

V and J are TRBV2 and TRBJ1-1; 8 bases agree with TRBD1. CDR1 is SNHLY and CDR2 is FYNNEI in the germline V gene. This CDR3 is built from 14 residues. J was trimmed by 3 bases and V by 8 bases; bases with no gene match: 8. CDR3 loop: CASFRQGADTEAFF. The CDR3 DNA reads as TGTGCCAGCTTTAGGCAGGGGGCGGACACTGAAGCTTTCTTT.

V is TRBV6-4 and J is TRBJ2-3, with 8 bases identical to TRBD1. This CDR3 has 15 residues. The germline V gene has CDR1 MRHNA and CDR2 SNTAGT. The junction had 4 bases not matched to a gene; V was cut back by 3 bases and J by 2 bases. The CDR3: CASSEAGGPTDTQYF. DNA of the CDR3: TGTGCCAGCAGTGAGGCAGGGGGCCCCACAGATACGCAGTATTTT.

The V call is TRBV4-2, the J call TRBJ1-1; D is possibly TRBD1 (6 bases). V was clipped by 4 bases and J by 2 bases, with 14 bases between them. Germline assignment: CDR1 LGHNA and CDR2 YNFKEQ. This CDR3 contains 15 residues. CDR3 region: CASSRLDSYNTEAFF. DNA for the CDR3: TGTGCCAGCAGCCGTTTGGACAGTTACAACACTGAAGCTTTCTTT.

The gene calls are TRBV15 and TRBJ1-2; TRBD1 matches 9 bases. The germline CDR1 and CDR2 sequences are LNHNV and YYDKDF (reference sequence). The CDR3 spans 17 residues. Trimming removed 0 bases from V and 7 bases from J; junction bases left unmatched: 12. This CDR3 reads CATSRDSPTGGASGYTF. CDR3 nucleotide sequence: TGTGCCACCAGCAGAGATAGTCCTACAGGGGGCGCGAGTGGCTACACCTTC.

This chain links TRBV7-6 with TRBJ2-5; TRBD1 aligns across 8 bases. Germline V CDR1 and CDR2: SGHVS, FNYEAQ. J lost 4 bases, V lost 5 bases, and 12 bases had no gene match. This CDR3 contains 16 residues. The CDR3 protein is CASSPRQGLGGETQYF. DNA for the CDR3: TGTGCCAGCAGCCCGCGACAGGGGCTGGGGGGAGAGACCCAGTACTTC.

A single count supports this clone. The rearrangement joins TRBV27 to TRBJ1-2; perhaps TRBD1 as D (5 bases). V gave up 6 bases and J gave up 8 bases, with 13 bases separating them. Looked up from germline, CDR1 is MNHEY and CDR2 is SMNVEV (reference sequence). This CDR3 is built from 12 residues. The chain's CDR3 is CASRNPGFGYTF. CDR3 nucleotide sequence: TGTGCCAGCAGAAACCCAGGGTTCGGCTACACCTTC.

The J gene is TRBJ2-3, the V gene TRBV7-9; no reliable D call. This CDR3 contains 13 residues. The V end lost 2 bases, the J end lost 6 bases, and 9 bases lay between the germline ends. Germline V gene sequence: CDR1 SEHNR, CDR2 FQNEAQ (reference sequence). DNA for the CDR3: TGTGCCAGCAGCTTAAGTTTTGCGGATACGCAGTATTTT. Its translation: CASSLSFADTQYF.

Only one count was recorded for this clone. CDR3 in amino acids: CAWSRVLTASSYNEQFF. The CDR3 DNA reads TGTGCCTGGAGTCGGGTCCTGACTGCGAGCTCCTACAATGAGCAGTTCTTC. The V and J genes are TRBV30 and TRBJ2-1; the D is unclear. The CDR3 totals 17 residues. The germline CDR1 and CDR2 sequences are GTSNPN and SVGIG (reference sequence). V was cut by 2 bases and J by 0 bases, with 17 bases left in between. The variable domain in full, completed from reference TRBV30 and TRBJ2-1, reads SQTIHQWPATLVQPVGSPLSLECTVEGTSNPNLYWYRQAAGRGLQLLFYSVGIGQISSEVPQNLSASRPQDRQFILSSKKLLLSDSGFYLCAWSRVLTASSYNEQFFGPGTRLTVL.

V usage is TRBV7-6 and J usage is TRBJ2-7, with TRBD2 matching over 15 bases. This CDR3 contains 18 residues. Germline V CDR1 and CDR2: SGHVS, FNYEAQ. Losses at the gene ends were 5 bases for V and 3 bases for J; bases not matched to a gene: 11. CDR3 in DNA: TGTGCCAGCAGCCAAGTCCCGGGACTAGCGGGAGGTAACTACGAGCAGTACGTC. Translation gives CASSQVPGLAGGNYEQYV.

The V gene is TRBV5-1, the J gene TRBJ2-1; D gene ambiguous. The CDR3 is 13 amino acids. V was clipped by 5 bases and J by 6 bases, with 12 bases between them. Germline V gene sequence: CDR1 SGHRS, CDR2 YFSETQ. The CDR3 DNA sequence: TGCGCCAGCAGACCGACGACTCTCAATGAGCAGTTCTTC. Translation gives CASRPTTLNEQFF.

J is TRBJ2-3 and V is TRBV30, with TRBD2 identical over 7 bases. Germline CDR1 GTSNPN, CDR2 SVGIG (reference sequence). The CDR3 runs 15 residues. V gave up 0 bases and J gave up 1 base; unmatched junction bases: 4. CDR3 region: CAWSVLAGGTDTQYF. The CDR3 nucleotides read TGTGCCTGGAGTGTACTGGCGGGAGGCACAGATACGCAGTATTTT.

The chain is built from TRBV28 and TRBJ2-7; 10 nucleotides match TRBD2. CDR3 length equals 14 residues. CDR1 is MDHEN and CDR2 is SYDVKM in the germline V gene. Losses at the gene ends were 6 bases for V and 5 bases for J; bases not matched to a gene: 7. In DNA, the CDR3 is TGTGCCAGCAGCCTAGCGGGAGTAACGAACGAGCAGTACTTC. Translated, it gives CASSLAGVTNEQYF.

This chain joins TRBV7-9 and TRBJ2-2; TRBD1 agrees at 12 bases. This CDR3 region has 18 residues. The germline V gene encodes CDR1 SEHNR and CDR2 FQNEAQ (reference sequence). J was trimmed by 7 bases and V by 6 bases; bases with no gene match: 15. For the CDR3, the DNA is TGTGCCAGCAGTCCCCGATCCCGGGACAGGGGGCTGCACGGGGAGCTGTTTTTT. Protein product: CASSPRSRDRGLHGELFF.